The 9 T cell receptor beta chains given below trace back to one sample, sequenced in a study of siplizumab effects on memory and regulatory T cells. Sequenced by immunoSEQ multiplex PCR; TCRdb stores in-frame clones only, minus some. The data contain 90,000 to 110,000 clones, 90% to 95% of them singletons. Sample: Tregs sorted from blood. These receptors originate from a human donor in good health.

J is TRBJ2-1 and V is TRBV7-6; TRBD1 aligns across 8 bases. CDR3 size: 16 residues. The germline CDR1 and CDR2 sequences are SGHVS and FNYEAQ. The V gene end was trimmed by 4 bases and the J gene end by 2 bases; junction bases not matched to a gene: 7. The CDR3 loop reads CASSSGTGRPYNEQFF. CDR3 sequence (DNA): TGTGCCAGCAGCTCTGGGACAGGCCGACCCTACAATGAGCAGTTCTTC.

With regard to this clone: At one of its ends the junction is not consistent with the germline gene, which may arise from a read error. V gene TRBV4-2 combines with J gene TRBJ1-2, with unresolved D. Germline assignment: CDR1 LGHNA and CDR2 YNFKEQ. The CDR3 has 15 residues. The CDR3 DNA follows: TGTGCCAGCAGCCAAGATGTACAGCTAAACTATGGCTACGCCTTC. Translating it yields CASSQDVQLNYGYAF.

This chain links TRBV5-6 with TRBJ2-5; D is ambiguous. Trimming stripped 3 bases from V and 1 base from J, with 16 bases between. Germline values: CDR1 SGHDT, CDR2 YYEEEE. The CDR3 is 16 amino acids. The CDR3 protein is CASSSRVVWVQETQYF. The CDR3 nucleotides read TGTGCCAGCAGCTCCCGGGTGGTTTGGGTCCAAGAGACCCAGTACTTC.

This chain connects TRBV4-2 to TRBJ1-1; D is perhaps TRBD1 (5 bases). The CDR3 runs to 15 residues. Per the germline V gene, CDR1 is LGHNA and CDR2 is YNFKEQ. Trimming cost V 1 base and J 0 bases, with 9 bases left between them. CDR3 loop: CASSQGGGVNTEAFF. In DNA form, the CDR3 reads TGTGCCAGCAGCCAAGGCGGAGGGGTGAACACTGAAGCTTTCTTT.

This chain links TRBV9 with TRBJ2-7; D may be TRBD1 (5 bases). The CDR3 runs 15 residues. V was pared by 0 bases and J by 1 base, with 11 bases between. Per germline, CDR1 SGDLS and CDR2 YYNGEE. CDR3 loop: CASSVGSRQSYEQYF. Here the CDR3 DNA reads TGTGCCAGCAGCGTAGGGTCCCGACAGTCCTACGAGCAGTACTTC.

The rearrangement joins TRBV9 to TRBJ2-3, with a tentative D call TRBD2 (5 bases). Germline values: CDR1 SGDLS, CDR2 YYNGEE. This CDR3 region has 15 residues. Trimming cost V 4 bases and J 2 bases, with 14 bases left between them. The CDR3 region is CASSPRTFHTDTQYF. CDR3 DNA: TGTGCCAGCAGCCCTCGGACTTTCCACACAGATACGCAGTATTTT.

V is TRBV27 and J is TRBJ1-2, with 7 bases lining up with TRBD1. The V gene end was trimmed by 7 bases and the J gene end by 0 bases; junction bases not matched to a gene: 11. Germline-derived CDR1 and CDR2 are MNHEY and SMNVEV (reference sequence). The CDR3 has 16 residues. CDR3 residues: CASTSGGQESNYGYTF. CDR3 DNA: TGTGCCAGCACCTCCGGTGGACAGGAGTCTAACTATGGCTACACCTTC.

The chain has TRBV12-5 and TRBJ1-5; D is unclear. The CDR3 consists of 13 residues. V was clipped by 5 bases and J by 3 bases, with 8 bases between them. In germline, CDR1 is LGHNT, CDR2 FRNRAP. In DNA, the CDR3 is TGTGCTAGTGGTCTTGAAGACAATCAGCCCCAGCATTTT. Encoded protein: CASGLEDNQPQHF.

This chain connects TRBV5-1 to TRBJ2-1; 13 nucleotides match TRBD2. The germline V gene encodes CDR1 SGHRS and CDR2 YFSETQ. This CDR3 comprises 16 residues. V lost 4 bases, J lost 2 bases, and 3 bases stayed unmatched. The CDR3 sequence is CASSEGLAGPYNEQFF. CDR3 DNA: TGCGCCAGCAGCGAGGGACTAGCGGGGCCCTACAATGAGCAGTTCTTC. The whole variable domain, remainder taken from reference TRBV5-1 and TRBJ2-1, is KAGVTQTPRYLIKTRGQQVTLSCSPISGHRSVSWYQQTPGQGLQFLFEYFSETQRNKGNFPGRFSGRQFSNSRSEMNVSTLELGDSALYLCASSEGLAGPYNEQFFGPGTRLTVL.